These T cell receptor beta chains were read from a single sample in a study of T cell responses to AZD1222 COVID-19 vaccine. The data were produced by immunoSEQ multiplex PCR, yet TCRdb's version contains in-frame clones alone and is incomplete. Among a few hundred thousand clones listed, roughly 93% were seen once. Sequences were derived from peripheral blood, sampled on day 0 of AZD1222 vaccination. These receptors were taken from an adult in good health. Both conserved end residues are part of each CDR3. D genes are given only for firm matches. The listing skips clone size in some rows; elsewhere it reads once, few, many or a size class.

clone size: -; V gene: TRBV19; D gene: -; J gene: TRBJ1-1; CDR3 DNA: TGTGCCAGTAGTAGGACGGGTAACACTGAAGCTTTCTTT; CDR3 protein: CASSRTGNTEAFF
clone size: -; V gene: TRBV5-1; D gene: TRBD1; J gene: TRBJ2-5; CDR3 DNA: TGCGCCAGCAGCGTGGGCGACAGGGACCAAGAGACCCAGTACTTC; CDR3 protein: CASSVGDRDQETQYF
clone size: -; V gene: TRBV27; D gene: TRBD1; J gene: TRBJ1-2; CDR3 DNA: TGTGCCAGCAGCCCTCTTCCGGGACAGGGTGAATATGGCTACACCTTC; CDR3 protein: CASSPLPGQGEYGYTF
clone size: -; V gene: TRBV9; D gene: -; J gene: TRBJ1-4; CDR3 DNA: TGTGCCAGCAGCGTAGAGGAAAAACTGTTTTTT; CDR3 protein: CASSVEEKLFF
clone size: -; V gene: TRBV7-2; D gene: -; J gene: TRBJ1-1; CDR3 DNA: TGTGCCAGCAGCTTTACGGACAGTACTGAAGCTTTCTTT; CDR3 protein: CASSFTDSTEAFF
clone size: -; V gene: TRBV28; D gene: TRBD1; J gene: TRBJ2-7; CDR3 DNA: TGTGCCAGCAGTGCTTTGCGGACAGGTGTACGATACGAGCAGTACTTC; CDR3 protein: CASSALRTGVRYEQYF
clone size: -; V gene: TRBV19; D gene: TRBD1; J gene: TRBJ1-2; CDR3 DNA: TGTGCCAGTAGCCCTGAGACAGGGGTAGATGGCTACACCTTC; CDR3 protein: CASSPETGVDGYTF
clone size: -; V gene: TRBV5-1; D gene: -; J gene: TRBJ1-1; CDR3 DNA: TGCGCCAGCAGCTTGGGAGGGACGCCCAGAGAAGCTTTCTTT; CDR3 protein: CASSLGGTPREAFF
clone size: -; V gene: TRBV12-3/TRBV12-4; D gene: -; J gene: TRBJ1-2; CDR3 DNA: TGTGCCAGCAGTTTTGGGGATCACGGCTACACCTTC; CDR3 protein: CASSFGDHGYTF
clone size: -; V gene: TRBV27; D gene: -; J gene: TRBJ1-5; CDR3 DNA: TGTGCCAGCAGTTTTTCAGGGCGGGGTCAGCCCCAGCATTTT; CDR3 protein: CASSFSGRGQPQHF
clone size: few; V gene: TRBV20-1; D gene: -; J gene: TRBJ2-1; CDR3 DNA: TGCAGTGCTACCGACAATGAGCAGTTCTTC; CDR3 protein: CSATDNEQFF
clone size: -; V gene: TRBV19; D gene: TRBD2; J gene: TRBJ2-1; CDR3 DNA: TGTGCCAGTAGGGGTCTGACTAGCTTCAATGAGCAGTTCTTC; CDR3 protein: CASRGLTSFNEQFF
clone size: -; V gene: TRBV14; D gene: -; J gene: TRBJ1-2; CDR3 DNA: TGTGCCAGCAGCCCCTGGGTGGGCTATGGCTACACCTTC; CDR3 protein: CASSPWVGYGYTF
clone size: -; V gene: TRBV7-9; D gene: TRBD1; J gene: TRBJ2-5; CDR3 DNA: TGTGCCACCCCTCAGGGGGAAGAGACCCAGTACTTC; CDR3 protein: CATPQGEETQYF
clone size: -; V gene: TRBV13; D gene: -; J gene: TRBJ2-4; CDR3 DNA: TGTGCCAGCTCCCCCAGGGGGGAAAACATTCAGTACTTC; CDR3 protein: CASSPRGENIQYF
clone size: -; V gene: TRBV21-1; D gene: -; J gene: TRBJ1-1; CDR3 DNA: TGTGCCAGCAGCAAAGCGCAGGCAGGTAGGAACACTGAAGCTTTCTTT; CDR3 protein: CASSKAQAGRNTEAFF
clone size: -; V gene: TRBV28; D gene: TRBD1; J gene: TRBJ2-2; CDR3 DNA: TGTGCCAGCAGTTCTAGGGGGCCTAAGTACACCGGGGAGCTGTTTTTT; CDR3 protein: CASSSRGPKYTGELFF
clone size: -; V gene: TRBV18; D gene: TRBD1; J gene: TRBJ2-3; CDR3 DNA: TGTGCCAGCTCACCAAGACAGGGGAAAGATACGCAGTATTTT; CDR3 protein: CASSPRQGKDTQYF
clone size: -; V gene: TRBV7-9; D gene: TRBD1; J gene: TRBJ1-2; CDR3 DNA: TGTGCCAGCAGCTCGGACAGGGGCAGTGGCTACACCTTC; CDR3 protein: CASSSDRGSGYTF
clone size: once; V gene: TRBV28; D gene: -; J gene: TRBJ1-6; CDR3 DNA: TGTGCCAGCAGTTTCATAAGCCGAAATAATTCACCCCTCCACTTT; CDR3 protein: CASSFISRNNSPLHF
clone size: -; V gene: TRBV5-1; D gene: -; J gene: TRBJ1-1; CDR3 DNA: TGCGCCAGCAGCCTGGCGGCCGGAAACACTGAAGCTTTCTTT; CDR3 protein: CASSLAAGNTEAFF
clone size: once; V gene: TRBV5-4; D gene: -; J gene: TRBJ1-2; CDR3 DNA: TGTGCCAGCAGCTTGGCTACGAGTGGCTACACCTTC; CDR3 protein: CASSLATSGYTF
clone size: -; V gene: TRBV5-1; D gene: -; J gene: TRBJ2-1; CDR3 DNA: TGCGCCAGCAGCACCATCTTTCGCGGAAATAATGAGCAGTTCTTC; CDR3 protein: CASSTIFRGNNEQFF
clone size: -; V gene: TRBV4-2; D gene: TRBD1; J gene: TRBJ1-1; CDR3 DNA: TGTGCCAGCAGCCGAAAACAGGGGCGGACTGAAGCTTTCTTT; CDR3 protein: CASSRKQGRTEAFF
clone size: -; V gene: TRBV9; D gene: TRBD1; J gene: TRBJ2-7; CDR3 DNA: TGTGCCAGCAGCGTAGAGGGGGCAGGGAAGTACGAGCAGTACTTC; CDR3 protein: CASSVEGAGKYEQYF
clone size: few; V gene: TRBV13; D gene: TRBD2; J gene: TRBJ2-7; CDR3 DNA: TGTGCCAGCCAATACGGGACTAGCGGGAGAGGATACGAGCAGTACTTC; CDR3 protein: CASQYGTSGRGYEQYF
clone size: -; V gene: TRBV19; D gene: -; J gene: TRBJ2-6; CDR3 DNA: TGTGCCAGTAGTGGCCCGCCTGGGGCCAACGTCCTGACTTTC; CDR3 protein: CASSGPPGANVLTF
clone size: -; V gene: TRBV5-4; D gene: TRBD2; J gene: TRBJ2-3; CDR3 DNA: TGTGCCAGCAGCTCGGGGGGAATGAGGACAGATACGCAGTATTTT; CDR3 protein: CASSSGGMRTDTQYF
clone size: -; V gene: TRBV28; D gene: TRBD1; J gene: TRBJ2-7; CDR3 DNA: TGTGCCAGCAGTGCGGGACAGGGACGCTACGAGCAGTACTTC; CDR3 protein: CASSAGQGRYEQYF
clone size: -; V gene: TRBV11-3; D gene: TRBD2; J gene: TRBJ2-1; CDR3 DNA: TGTGCCAGCAGCTTAGTAGCGGGAGGCCTAGGGGAGCAGTTCTTC; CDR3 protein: CASSLVAGGLGEQFF
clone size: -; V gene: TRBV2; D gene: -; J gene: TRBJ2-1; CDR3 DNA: TGTGCCAGCAGTGAAGCACGCGGGACGAGAAATGAGCAGTTCTTC; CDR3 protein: CASSEARGTRNEQFF
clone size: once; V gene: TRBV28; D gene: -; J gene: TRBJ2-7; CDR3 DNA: TGTGCCAGCAGTTTTGACTTCGCAGGGAACGGGCAGTACTTC; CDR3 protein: CASSFDFAGNGQYF
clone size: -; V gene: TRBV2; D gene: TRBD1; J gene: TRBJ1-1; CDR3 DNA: TGTGCCAGCAGTCCAGGGGGGCTCACTGAAGCTTTCTTT; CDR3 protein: CASSPGGLTEAFF
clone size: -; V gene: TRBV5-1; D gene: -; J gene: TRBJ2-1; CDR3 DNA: TGCGCCAGCAGCTTGGCAAATGAGCAGTTCTTC; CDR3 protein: CASSLANEQFF
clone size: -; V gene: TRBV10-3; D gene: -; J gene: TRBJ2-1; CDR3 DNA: TGTGCCAGTGCCGTTCTTCGGGGCGCTGGGAATGAGCAGTTCTTC; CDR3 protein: CASAVLRGAGNEQFF
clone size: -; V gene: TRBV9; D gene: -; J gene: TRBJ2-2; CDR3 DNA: TGTGCCAGCAGCGTATACAGGGAGAACACCGGGGAGCTGTTTTTT; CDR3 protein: CASSVYRENTGELFF
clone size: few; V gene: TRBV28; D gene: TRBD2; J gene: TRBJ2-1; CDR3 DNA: TGTGCCAGCAGGAGCTGGACTAGCGGCTACAATGAGCAGTTCTTC; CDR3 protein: CASRSWTSGYNEQFF
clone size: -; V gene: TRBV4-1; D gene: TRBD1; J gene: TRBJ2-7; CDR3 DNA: TGCGCCAGCAGCCGATCCCCCGACAGGGGAGACGAGCAGTACTTC; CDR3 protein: CASSRSPDRGDEQYF
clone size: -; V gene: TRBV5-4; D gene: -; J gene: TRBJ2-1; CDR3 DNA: TGTGCCAGCAGCTCGAGGGGGGAGGTGTACAATGAGCAGTTCTTC; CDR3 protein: CASSSRGEVYNEQFF
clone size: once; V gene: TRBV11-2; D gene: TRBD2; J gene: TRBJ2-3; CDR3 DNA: TGTGCCAGCAGCTTATATGCGGTAGCGGGAGGGGCCACAGATACGCAGTATTTT; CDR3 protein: CASSLYAVAGGATDTQYF
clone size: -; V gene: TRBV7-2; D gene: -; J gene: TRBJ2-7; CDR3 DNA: TGTGCCAGCAGCTTAGTGGGCCGGGGGGAGCAGTACTTC; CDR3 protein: CASSLVGRGEQYF
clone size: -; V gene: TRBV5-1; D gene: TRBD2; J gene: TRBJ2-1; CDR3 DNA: TGCGCCAGCAGCTCCCCGGGACTAGCGAAAGGAAATGAGCAGTTCTTC; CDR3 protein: CASSSPGLAKGNEQFF
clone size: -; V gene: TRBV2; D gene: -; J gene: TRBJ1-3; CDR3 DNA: TGTGCCAGCAGTGGGGGCAGGGGCGCTGGAAACACCATATATTTT; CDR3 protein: CASSGGRGAGNTIYF
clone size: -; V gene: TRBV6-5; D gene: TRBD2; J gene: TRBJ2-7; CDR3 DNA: TGTGCCAGCAAGCCGCTAGCGGGGAGATACGAGCAGTACTTC; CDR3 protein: CASKPLAGRYEQYF
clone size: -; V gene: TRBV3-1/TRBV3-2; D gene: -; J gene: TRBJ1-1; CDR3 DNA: TGTGCCAGCAGCCAATACCAAGGACCTCAGGGAGCTTTCTTT; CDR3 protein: CASSQYQGPQGAFF
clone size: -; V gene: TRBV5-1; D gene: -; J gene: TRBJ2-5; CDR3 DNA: TGCGCCAGCAGCTTGGGTGGGACCGAACGGGAGACCCAGTACTTC; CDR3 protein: CASSLGGTERETQYF
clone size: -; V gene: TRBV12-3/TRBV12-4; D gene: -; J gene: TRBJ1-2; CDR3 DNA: TGTGCCAGCACCCCCCTGGGGGGGCATGGCTACACCTTC; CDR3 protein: CASTPLGGHGYTF
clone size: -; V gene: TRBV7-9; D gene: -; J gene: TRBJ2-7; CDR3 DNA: TGTGCCAGCAGCTTAGGCGCGGATGGGGACTACGAGCAGTACTTC; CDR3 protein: CASSLGADGDYEQYF
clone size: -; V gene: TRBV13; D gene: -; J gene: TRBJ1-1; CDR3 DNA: TGTGCCAGCAGCCCGCGGGACGGGAACACTGAAGCTTTCTTT; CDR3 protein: CASSPRDGNTEAFF
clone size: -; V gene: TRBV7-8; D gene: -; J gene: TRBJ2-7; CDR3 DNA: TGTGCCAGCAGCTTCAGACGGAACGCCTACGAGCAGTACTTC; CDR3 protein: CASSFRRNAYEQYF
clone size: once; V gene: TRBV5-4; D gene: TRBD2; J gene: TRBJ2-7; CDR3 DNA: TGTGCCAGCAGCTTGGCGGCTAGCGGGAGGATCGTCCACGAGCAGTACTTC; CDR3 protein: CASSLAASGRIVHEQYF
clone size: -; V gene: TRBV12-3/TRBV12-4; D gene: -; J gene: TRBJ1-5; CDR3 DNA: TGTGCCAGCAGTCCTCGAGGGCAGCCCCAGCATTTT; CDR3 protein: CASSPRGQPQHF